These T cell receptor beta chains were read from a single sample in a study of cytomegalovirus exposure and HLA in healthy donors. The table came from immunoSEQ multiplex PCR; TCRdb's copy has only in-frame clones and leaves some out. The sample yields approximately 200,000 clones, 85% seen once. The sample consisted of PBMCs. All receptors derive from a woman aged 50 to 65 in good health and CMV-seronegative. Both conserved end residues are part of each CDR3. Fields, in order: CDR3 DNA, CDR3 protein, D gene, J gene, V gene, clone size. D genes are given only for firm matches. Expanded clones get a size class; other rows say once, few or many, or leave the size out.

CDR3nt: TGCGCCAGCAGCTTAGAACCGATGAACAGCTACGAGCAGTACTTC; CDR3aa: CASSLEPMNSYEQYF; d_gene: .; j_gene: TRBJ2-7; v_gene: TRBV5-1; abundance: .
CDR3nt: TGTGCCAGCAGCTTAAGCGCACTAGCGAGTCAAGAGACCCAGTACTTC; CDR3aa: CASSLSALASQETQYF; d_gene: TRBD2; j_gene: TRBJ2-5; v_gene: TRBV7-3; abundance: .
CDR3nt: TGTGCCTGGAGTTCGAAGAGCGGCGGGAGGTACGAGCAGTACTTC; CDR3aa: CAWSSKSGGRYEQYF; d_gene: TRBD2; j_gene: TRBJ2-7; v_gene: TRBV30; abundance: .
CDR3nt: TGTGCCAGCAGTGGGGAGGCCTATCAGCCCCAGCACTTT; CDR3aa: CASSGEAYQPQHF; d_gene: .; j_gene: TRBJ1-5; v_gene: TRBV6-1; abundance: .
CDR3nt: TGTGCCAGCAGTTACTCATCGACAGGGCGCTATGGCTACACCTTC; CDR3aa: CASSYSSTGRYGYTF; d_gene: TRBD1; j_gene: TRBJ1-2; v_gene: TRBV6-5; abundance: few
CDR3nt: TGTGCCAGCAGCTTGGGGACGGGAACCTTCAATGAGCAGTTCTTC; CDR3aa: CASSLGTGTFNEQFF; d_gene: .; j_gene: TRBJ2-1; v_gene: TRBV5-6; abundance: .
CDR3nt: TGTGCCAGCAGTTTTCTCGACAGCAGTAAAACCTACGAGCAGTACTTC; CDR3aa: CASSFLDSSKTYEQYF; d_gene: .; j_gene: TRBJ2-7; v_gene: TRBV28; abundance: few
CDR3nt: TGCGCCACCAAAAGGGGACTAGCGGAAGAGACCCAGTACTTC; CDR3aa: CATKRGLAEETQYF; d_gene: TRBD2; j_gene: TRBJ2-5; v_gene: TRBV5-1; abundance: .
CDR3nt: TGTGCCAGCAAAACGGGAAGGCCAGATACGCAGTATTTT; CDR3aa: CASKTGRPDTQYF; d_gene: .; j_gene: TRBJ2-3; v_gene: TRBV28; abundance: .
CDR3nt: TGCGCCAGCAGCCAAGATGGGTGGAGGGAGCAGTACTTC; CDR3aa: CASSQDGWREQYF; d_gene: .; j_gene: TRBJ2-7; v_gene: TRBV4-1; abundance: few
CDR3nt: TGTGCCAGCAGCGGCGGACATAACGAGCAGTACTTC; CDR3aa: CASSGGHNEQYF; d_gene: .; j_gene: TRBJ2-7; v_gene: TRBV21-1; abundance: .
CDR3nt: TGTGCCAGCAGCTTGTCCTTTAACCCGCAGAGCAATCAGCCCCAGCATTTT; CDR3aa: CASSLSFNPQSNQPQHF; d_gene: .; j_gene: TRBJ1-5; v_gene: TRBV5-5; abundance: once
CDR3nt: TGCGCCAGCAGCGGAGGGACTAGCGGGAGGCCTTACTACGAGCAGTACTTC; CDR3aa: CASSGGTSGRPYYEQYF; d_gene: TRBD2; j_gene: TRBJ2-7; v_gene: TRBV5-1; abundance: .
CDR3nt: TGTGCCAGCAGTGTCCTAGCGGGAGAGGTCGAGCAGTACTTC; CDR3aa: CASSVLAGEVEQYF; d_gene: TRBD2; j_gene: TRBJ2-7; v_gene: TRBV6-1; abundance: .
CDR3nt: TGTGCCAGCAGCGGACTAGCGGGAAATGAGCAGTTCTTC; CDR3aa: CASSGLAGNEQFF; d_gene: TRBD2; j_gene: TRBJ2-1; v_gene: TRBV2; abundance: .
CDR3nt: TGTGCCACCAGCGGAGGGACTAGCGGGAGGGCCCGGGAGCTGTTTTTT; CDR3aa: CATSGGTSGRARELFF; d_gene: TRBD2; j_gene: TRBJ2-2; v_gene: TRBV15; abundance: .
CDR3nt: TGTGCCAGCAGCTTAGACGTTAGGGGGAATCAGCCCCAGCATTTT; CDR3aa: CASSLDVRGNQPQHF; d_gene: .; j_gene: TRBJ1-5; v_gene: TRBV11-2; abundance: .
CDR3nt: TGTGCCAGCAGTTCGCCGGGACAGCGCTACTACGAGCAGTACTTC; CDR3aa: CASSSPGQRYYEQYF; d_gene: TRBD1; j_gene: TRBJ2-7; v_gene: TRBV28; abundance: .